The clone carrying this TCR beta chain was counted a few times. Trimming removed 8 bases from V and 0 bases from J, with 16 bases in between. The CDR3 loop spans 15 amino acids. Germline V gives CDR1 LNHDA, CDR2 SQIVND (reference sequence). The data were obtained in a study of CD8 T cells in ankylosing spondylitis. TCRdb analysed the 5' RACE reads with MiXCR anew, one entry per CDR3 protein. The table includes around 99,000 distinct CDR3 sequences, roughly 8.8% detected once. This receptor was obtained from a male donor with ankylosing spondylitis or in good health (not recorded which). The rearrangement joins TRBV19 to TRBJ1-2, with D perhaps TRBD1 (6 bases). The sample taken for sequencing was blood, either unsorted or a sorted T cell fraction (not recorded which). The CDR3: CASRPRTASNYGYTF. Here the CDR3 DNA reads TGTGCCAGTCGGCCCCGGACAGCCTCTAACTATGGCTACACCTTC.